The T cell receptor (beta chain) described here comes from a study of shared clonotypes between healthy human individuals. TCRdb keeps only in-frame clones here, not all; method: immunoSEQ multiplex PCR. The sample consists of over 2 million clones, 95% of them appearing once. Sequencing used naive CD4+ T cells sorted from blood. Subset in this sample: CD45RA+ positively selected. The sequence derives from a man younger than 35 in good health.

In nucleotides, the CDR3 is TGTGCCAGCAGTTACGGGGGGTTCGGGCAAGAGACCCAGTACTTC. The encoded protein is CASSYGGFGQETQYF. The V and J genes are TRBV6-6 and TRBJ2-5; a weak D match, TRBD2 (6 bases). Germline CDR1 is MNHNY and CDR2 is SVGAGI (reference sequence). V gave up 2 bases and J gave up 2 bases, with 12 bases separating them. The CDR3 is 15 amino acids.